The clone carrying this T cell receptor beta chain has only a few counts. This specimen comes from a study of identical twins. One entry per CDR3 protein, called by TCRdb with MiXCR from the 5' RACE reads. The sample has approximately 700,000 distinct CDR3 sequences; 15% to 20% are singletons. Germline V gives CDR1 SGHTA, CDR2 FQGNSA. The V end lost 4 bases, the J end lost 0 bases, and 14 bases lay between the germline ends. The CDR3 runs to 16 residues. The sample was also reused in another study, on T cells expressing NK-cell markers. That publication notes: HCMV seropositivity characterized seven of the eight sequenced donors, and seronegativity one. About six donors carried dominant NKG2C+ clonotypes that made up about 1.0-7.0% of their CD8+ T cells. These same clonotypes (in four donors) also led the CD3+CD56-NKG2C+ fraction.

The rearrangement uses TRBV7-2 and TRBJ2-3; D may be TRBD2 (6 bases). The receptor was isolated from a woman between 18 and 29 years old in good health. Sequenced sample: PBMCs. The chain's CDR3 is CASSSMRAGSTDTQYF. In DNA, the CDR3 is TGTGCCAGCAGCTCCATGAGGGCGGGAAGCACAGATACGCAGTATTTT.